Each of the 24 T cell receptor beta chains below was sequenced from the same sample in a study of CD8 T cells in ankylosing spondylitis. TCRdb recomputed calls from the 5' RACE reads with MiXCR, one row per CDR3 protein. The sample includes a few hundred thousand distinct CDR3 sequences, less than 25% seen only once; the top ten take roughly 3.6%. The sequencing sample was made of blood, either unsorted or a sorted T cell fraction (not recorded which). The receptors shown here come from a female donor with ankylosing spondylitis or in good health (not recorded which).

This clonotype came up many times. The chain carries TRBV5-1 and TRBJ2-7; no firm D call. With 0 bases removed from V and 7 bases from J, the gap between germline ends came to 14 bases. The CDR3 contains 14 residues. Germline V lookup: CDR1 SGHRS, CDR2 YFSETQ. The CDR3 reads CASSLGQPKGEQYF. In DNA, the CDR3 is TGCGCCAGCAGCTTGGGGCAACCCAAGGGAGAGCAGTACTTC.

This clonotype was counted at least ten times. The chain uses TRBV9 and TRBJ1-3, with D tentatively TRBD1 (5 bases). V lost 0 bases and J lost 0, with 10 bases in between. The CDR3 contains 16 residues. Germline loops: CDR1 SGDLS, CDR2 YYNGEE. CDR3 in amino acids: CASSVGVRASGNTIYF. In nucleotides, the CDR3 is TGTGCCAGCAGCGTAGGGGTCAGGGCCTCTGGAAACACCATATATTTT.

This clonotype was seen more than once but under ten times. The V gene is TRBV29-1, the J gene TRBJ2-7, with 7 bases identical to TRBD1. The J segment lost 2 bases and the V segment lost 7 bases, leaving 8 bases of the junction unmatched. Germline V CDR1 and CDR2: SQVTM, ANQGSEA. The CDR3 is 13 residues long. The chain's CDR3 is CSAVGTAPYEQYF. DNA for the CDR3: TGCAGCGCGGTCGGGACAGCCCCCTACGAGCAGTACTTC.

This clonotype was seen once. V and J are TRBV14 and TRBJ2-3; 7 bases align to TRBD2. The CDR3 spans 16 residues. The V and J ends lost 0 bases and 7 bases, in that order; junction bases with no gene match: 10. In germline, CDR1 is SGHDN, CDR2 FVKESK. In DNA, the CDR3 is TGTGCCAGCAGCCAAGATCTAGCGGCAGTCCAAAATACGCAGTATTTT. Residues: CASSQDLAAVQNTQYF. Based on the CDR3 plus reference TRBV14 and TRBJ2-3, the full variable domain is EAGVTQFPSHSVIEKGQTVTLRCDPISGHDNLYWYRRVMGKEIKFLLHFVKESKQDESGMPNNRFLAERTGGTYSTLKVQPAELEDSGVYFCASSQDLAAVQNTQYFGPGTRLTVL.

This clonotype turned up a few times. This chain joins TRBV10-3 and TRBJ2-1; possibly TRBD2 for D (6 bases). Germline values: CDR1 ENHRY, CDR2 SYGVKD. V dropped 0 bases and J dropped 6 bases, with 15 bases sitting between them. CDR3 length: 16 residues. DNA of the CDR3: TGTGCCATCAGTGAGTCAGCCCCCTTGGGAGGCAATGAGCAGTTCTTC. Its protein is CAISESAPLGGNEQFF.

This clonotype appeared a few times. The CDR3 spells CASSSDGPGANVLTF. The CDR3 DNA sequence: TGTGCCAGCAGCTCCGATGGGCCTGGGGCCAACGTCCTGACTTTC. The chain employs TRBV7-2 and TRBJ2-6, with no clear D. The CDR3 has 15 amino acids. CDR1 is SGHTA and CDR2 is FQGNSA in the germline V gene. V lost 4 bases and J lost 2, with 9 bases in between.

The V gene is TRBV29-1, the J gene TRBJ1-1; maybe TRBD1 (6 bases). The ends were cut back, 5 bases at V and 2 bases at J, with 15 bases in the middle. In germline, CDR1 is SQVTM, CDR2 ANQGSEA. The CDR3 loop spans 14 amino acids. CDR3 bases: TGCAGCGTTTGGGTACAGGGAGTTAACACTGAAGCTTTCTTT. It translates to CSVWVQGVNTEAFF.

This clonotype has only a few counts. The V gene is TRBV5-4, the J gene TRBJ2-3; unclear D gene. Per germline, CDR1 SGHNT and CDR2 YYREEE (reference sequence). This CDR3 comprises 13 residues. V lost 0 bases, J lost 4 bases, and 6 bases lay in between. CDR3: CASSLDSADTQYF. The CDR3 DNA reads as TGTGCCAGCAGCTTGGACAGCGCAGATACGCAGTATTTT.

This clonotype was seen a few times. The V gene is TRBV6-1, the J gene TRBJ1-1; TRBD1 is a possible D gene (5 bases). Trimming removed 7 bases from V and 6 bases from J, with 15 bases in between. The CDR3 contains 13 residues. CDR1 is MNHNS, CDR2 SASEGT, per germline. The chain's CDR3 is CASTQGRFAEAFF. The CDR3 DNA reads TGTGCCAGCACCCAGGGAAGATTTGCTGAAGCTTTCTTT.

This clonotype occurred many times. The CDR3 bases are TGTGCCAGCAGCTGGGAAGGATTATTCACTGAAGCTTTCTTT. This codes for CASSWEGLFTEAFF. The chain combines TRBV12-3 or TRBV12-4 with TRBJ1-1; no clear D gene. V shed 6 bases and J shed 4 bases, with 15 bases lying between them. The CDR3 loop spans 14 amino acids.

This rearrangement joins TRBV20-1 to TRBJ2-1, with 7 bases aligning to TRBD2. Germline V gives CDR1 DFQATT, CDR2 SNEGSKA (reference sequence). This CDR3 contains 16 residues. Germline trimming cut 6 bases from V and 0 bases from J; bases unmatched to any gene: 11. The DNA for the CDR3 is TGCAGTGCCCCGATCCGTGGCGGGAGCTCCTACAATGAGCAGTTCTTC. Translation: CSAPIRGGSSYNEQFF.

This clonotype was seen a few times. The chain recombines TRBV29-1 with TRBJ2-7; 7 nucleotides align to TRBD1. The CDR3 covers 14 residues. Per the germline V gene, CDR1 is SQVTM and CDR2 is ANQGSEA. J lost 0 bases, V lost 2 bases, and 4 bases had no gene match. The CDR3, as DNA: TGCAGCGTTGAATATACAGGGGACTCCTACGAGCAGTACTTC. It is translated as CSVEYTGDSYEQYF.

V and J are TRBV20-1 and TRBJ2-4; TRBD2 might be the D (5 bases). This CDR3 is 11 amino acids long. CDR1 is DFQATT and CDR2 is SNEGSKA in the germline V gene (reference sequence). The V end lost 6 bases, the J end lost 6 bases, and 9 bases lay between the germline ends. CDR3: CSAPRGNIQYF. The CDR3 DNA sequence: TGCAGTGCCCCTCGGGGAAACATTCAGTACTTC.

The rearrangement uses TRBV5-1 and TRBJ1-2; possibly TRBD1 for D (6 bases). Germline values: CDR1 SGHRS, CDR2 YFSETQ. V shed 1 base and J shed 2 bases, with 9 bases lying between them. The CDR3 runs to 14 residues. The CDR3 DNA is TGCGCCAGCAGCTTGAGAACAGGGAACTATGGCTACACCTTC. This sequence encodes CASSLRTGNYGYTF.

The chain uses TRBV6-1 and TRBJ2-7; 11 nucleotides match TRBD2. The CDR3 consists of 13 residues. Losses at the gene ends were 6 bases for V and 5 bases for J; bases not matched to a gene: 3. CDR1 MNHNS and CDR2 SASEGT come from the germline V gene. CDR3 nucleotides: TGTGCCAGCAGGACTAGCGGGACCCACGAGCAGTACTTC. It codes for CASRTSGTHEQYF.

This clonotype was recorded once. The rearrangement joins TRBV27 to TRBJ2-7; D possibly matches TRBD1 or TRBD2 (5 bases each). Per germline, CDR1 MNHEY and CDR2 SMNVEV (reference sequence). CDR3 length: 15 residues. Trimming removed 3 bases from V and 2 bases from J, with 14 bases in between. CDR3 coding DNA: TGTGCCAGCAGTTTGGGGGTAGATTCCACCTACGAGCAGTACTTC. Translated: CASSLGVDSTYEQYF.

J is TRBJ2-1 and V is TRBV24-1; no clear D gene. The CDR3 totals 16 residues. Per the germline V gene, CDR1 is KGHDR and CDR2 is SFDVKD. The V end was cut by 1 base, the J end by 0 bases, with 9 bases between. The CDR3 sequence: CATSDFASRSYNEQFF. CDR3 bases: TGTGCCACCAGTGATTTCGCCTCCCGCTCCTACAATGAGCAGTTCTTC.

This clonotype was counted once. V is TRBV2 and J is TRBJ2-5; the D gene is possibly TRBD2 (5 bases). Germline V gene lookup returns CDR1 SNHLY and CDR2 FYNNEI. The CDR3 has 14 amino acids. Trimming cost V 7 bases and J 7 bases, with 19 bases left between them. The chain's CDR3 is CASKSTGGSATQYF. The DNA of the CDR3 is TGTGCCAGCAAGTCCACCGGTGGGAGCGCGACCCAGTACTTC. Variable domain in full (rest from reference TRBV2 and TRBJ2-5): EPEVTQTPSHQVTQMGQEVILRCVPISNHLYFYWYRQILGQKVEFLVSFYNNEISEKSEIFDDQFSVERPDGSNFTLKIRSTKLEDSAMYFCASKSTGGSATQYFGPGTRLLVL.

This clonotype occurred many times. The rearrangement joins TRBV20-1 to TRBJ1-1; tentatively, D is TRBD1 (5 bases). V was clipped by 7 bases and J by 3 bases, with 15 bases between them. Germline V lookup: CDR1 DFQATT, CDR2 SNEGSKA (reference sequence). This CDR3 has 13 residues. CDR3 in amino acids: CSVRGRGDTEAFF. The CDR3, as DNA: TGCAGTGTCCGAGGACGGGGGGACACTGAAGCTTTCTTT.

The chain's CDR3 is CSARGGVSSALQETQYF. The CDR3 region has the DNA TGCAGTGCTAGAGGGGGGGTGTCTAGCGCACTTCAAGAGACCCAGTACTTC. The J gene is TRBJ2-5, the V gene TRBV20-1; D is perhaps TRBD2 (6 bases). The CDR3 sequence is 17 residues long. CDR1 and CDR2 from the germline V gene are DFQATT and SNEGSKA (reference sequence). Trimming stripped 1 base from V and 2 bases from J, with 20 bases between.

This clonotype occurred a few times. The J gene is TRBJ2-1, the V gene TRBV20-1; perhaps TRBD2 as D (6 bases). From germline, CDR1 is DFQATT and CDR2 SNEGSKA (reference sequence). The CDR3 length is 18 residues. Trimming cost V 1 base and J 0 bases, with 19 bases left between them. CDR3 in DNA: TGCAGTGCTAGAGGGGGCGGGATAGCGGCCAGCTCCTACAATGAGCAGTTCTTC. This codes for CSARGGGIAASSYNEQFF.

Ten or more counts support this clonotype. This chain uses TRBV5-1 with TRBJ1-1; possibly TRBD1 for D (6 bases). CDR3 size: 14 residues. Germline values: CDR1 SGHRS, CDR2 YFSETQ. V was pared by 7 bases and J by 4 bases, with 17 bases between. CDR3 residues: CASRAQGGLTEAFF. The CDR3 nucleotides read TGCGCCAGCCGGGCTCAAGGGGGACTCACTGAAGCTTTCTTT.

This clonotype is medium-sized within its sample. The chain combines TRBV7-2 with TRBJ2-1; the D gene is possibly TRBD2 (5 bases). Trimming left V 5 bases short and J 0 bases short, with 5 bases between. The CDR3 covers 13 residues. CDR1 and CDR2 (germline): SGHTA, FQGNSA. CDR3 sequence reads: CASSGSSYNEQFF. Written as DNA, the CDR3 is TGTGCCAGCAGCGGGAGCTCCTACAATGAGCAGTTCTTC.

The chain links TRBV25-1 to TRBJ2-4; 7 nucleotides match TRBD1. V lost 2 bases and J lost 13; bases outside the gene matches: 14. Germline lookup yields CDR1 MGHDK and CDR2 SYGVNS. The CDR3 consists of 15 residues. The CDR3 nucleotides read TGTGCCAGCAGTGAAACAGGGGTCATCGGCCGCCGACAGTACTTC. Translation: CASSETGVIGRRQYF.